Listed here are 25 T cell receptor beta chains from one sample, sequenced in a study of shared clonotypes between healthy human individuals (TCRdb year 2020). Libraries came from the immunoSEQ multiplex PCR assay. In its TCRdb copy, this immuneACCESS table keeps in-frame sequences only and misses some clones. Where compared with another copy, unresolved V genes explain less than half of these, and the others have no known cause. The sample yields 2 million to 2.5 million clones; approximately 95% were counted once. Together, the top ten hold around 0.4% of the sample. The material sequenced was naive CD4+ T cells from PBMCs. The intended sense of this specimen's cell subset or site label: CD45RA+ positively selected. The receptor set was obtained from a man between 18 and 29 years old in good health. Some clones in this sample may be carry-over from other donors' samples.

The rearrangement joins TRBV28 to TRBJ2-1; 9 nucleotides align to TRBD2. The trim removed 2 bases at V and 7 bases at J, leaving 6 bases unmatched. The CDR3 has 15 amino acids. The germline V gene has CDR1 MDHEN and CDR2 SYDVKM. CDR3 bases: TGTGCCAGCAGTTTAGGGCTAGCGGGATCGAATGAGCAGTTCTTC. Its protein is CASSLGLAGSNEQFF.

The chain has TRBV28 and TRBJ2-1; 10 bases are a match to TRBD2. CDR3 size: 17 residues. V was clipped by 2 bases and J by 2 bases; unmatched bases: 6. From germline, CDR1 is MDHEN and CDR2 SYDVKM. The CDR3 sequence: CASSLGLAGVPYNEQFF. The CDR3, as DNA: TGTGCCAGCAGTTTAGGGCTAGCGGGAGTCCCCTACAATGAGCAGTTCTTC.

The chain couples TRBV30 to TRBJ2-7, with a tentative D call TRBD2 (5 bases). V was trimmed by 3 bases and J by 2 bases, leaving 11 bases between them. Germline CDR1 is GTSNPN and CDR2 is SVGIG (reference sequence). The CDR3 extends over 13 amino acids. CDR3 in amino acids: CAWSSTGTYEQYF. CDR3 nucleotide sequence: TGTGCCTGGAGCAGTACGGGAACCTACGAGCAGTACTTC.

V gene TRBV27 combines with J gene TRBJ1-2; D possibly corresponds to TRBD1 (6 bases). Trimming removed 2 bases at V and 5 bases at J, with 9 bases between. The CDR3 runs to 13 residues. Germline assignment: CDR1 MNHEY and CDR2 SMNVEV (reference sequence). The CDR3 region has the DNA TGTGCCAGCAGTTTAGATACAGGGTATGGCTACACCTTC. Translation: CASSLDTGYGYTF.

A remark on this clone: The junction departs from the called germline gene at one end, perhaps through a read error. The chain carries TRBV29-1 and TRBJ1-2, with 8 bases lining up with TRBD1. Germline V gene data show CDR1 as SQVTM and CDR2 as ANQGSEA. CDR3 length: 9 amino acids. The CDR3 DNA reads TGCAGCGCAGGACAGGGAGGAGCCTTC. Translating it yields CSAGQGGAF.

V is TRBV7-8 and J is TRBJ1-2; D possibly corresponds to TRBD1 (5 bases). Germline V gene lookup returns CDR1 SGHVS and CDR2 FQNEAQ. The CDR3 is 13 amino acids. Trimming removed 4 bases at V and 4 bases at J, with 10 bases between. The CDR3 loop reads CASSSGAAYGYTF. The CDR3 nucleotides read TGTGCCAGCAGCTCTGGGGCGGCCTATGGCTACACCTTC.

This chain joins TRBV11-2 and TRBJ1-4, with D maybe TRBD1 (5 bases). This CDR3 has 15 residues. V dropped 3 bases and J dropped 7 bases, with 15 bases sitting between them. The germline V gene encodes CDR1 SGHAT and CDR2 FQNNGV. CDR3 residues: CASSFSYGAGEKLFF. In nucleotides, the CDR3 is TGTGCCAGCAGCTTTTCCTACGGGGCGGGTGAAAAACTGTTTTTT.

The gene calls are TRBV30 and TRBJ2-5; the D is unclear. V gave up 0 bases and J gave up 1 base, with 12 bases separating them. From germline, CDR1 is GTSNPN and CDR2 SVGIG (reference sequence). This CDR3 is 15 amino acids long. CDR3 sequence (DNA): TGTGCCTGGAGTGTGAATAGCCTCCCCCAAGAGACCCAGTACTTC. It specifies CAWSVNSLPQETQYF.

This sequence joins TRBV5-5 and TRBJ1-2; 10 positions match TRBD1. The CDR3 is 15 amino acids. CDR1 and CDR2 from the germline V gene are SGHKS and YYEKEE (reference sequence). Losses at the gene ends were 5 bases for V and 4 bases for J; bases not matched to a gene: 8. The CDR3 coding sequence is TGTGCCAGCAGTCGACAGGGGGCATTGGGCTATGGCTACACCTTC. This gives the protein CASSRQGALGYGYTF.

A single count supports this clone. Written as DNA, the CDR3 is TGTGCCACCAGCAGGCCTTACACTGAAGCTTTCTTT. Its protein is CATSRPYTEAFF. V and J are TRBV15 and TRBJ1-1, with unresolved D. The CDR3 is 12 amino acids. V shed 3 bases and J shed 3 bases, with 5 bases lying between them. Germline V gene sequence: CDR1 LNHNV, CDR2 YYDKDF (reference sequence).

The chain combines TRBV11-3 with TRBJ2-7; TRBD2 might be the D (5 bases). The CDR3 length is 14 residues. V lost 4 bases to trimming and J lost 0 bases, with 10 bases between them. From germline, CDR1 is SGHNT and CDR2 YENEEA. The CDR3 region is CASSSGLSSYEQYF. CDR3 coding DNA: TGTGCCAGCAGCTCCGGACTGAGCTCCTACGAGCAGTACTTC.

The rearrangement links TRBV18 to TRBJ1-3, with unresolved D. This CDR3 spans 14 amino acids. Per germline, CDR1 KGHSH and CDR2 LQKENI. V lost 6 bases, J lost 0 bases, and 9 bases lay in between. CDR3 sequence reads: CASSPGDSGNTIYF. For the CDR3, the DNA is TGTGCCAGCTCCCCGGGAGACTCTGGAAACACCATATATTTT. Together with reference TRBV18 and TRBJ1-3, the CDR3 gives the full variable domain: NAGVMQNPRHLVRRRGQEARLRCSPMKGHSHVYWYRQLPEEGLKFMVYLQKENIIDESGMPKERFSAEFPKEGPSILRIQQVVRGDSAAYFCASSPGDSGNTIYFGEGSWLTVV.

The rearrangement links TRBV5-1 to TRBJ2-1; tentative D call: TRBD2 (6 bases). V gave up 4 bases and J gave up 5 bases, with 19 bases separating them. Germline V gene data show CDR1 as SGHRS and CDR2 as YFSETQ. The CDR3 runs to 16 residues. The CDR3 DNA follows: TGCGCCAGCAGCATTGCCGTGGCTAGCGCCCACAATGAGCAGTTCTTC. It encodes CASSIAVASAHNEQFF.

V is TRBV5-1 and J is TRBJ2-3; D call uncertain. Looked up from germline, CDR1 is SGHRS and CDR2 is YFSETQ. Trimming removed 0 bases at V and 2 bases at J, with 16 bases between. The CDR3 consists of 17 residues. The CDR3 loop is CASSLAVARPNTDTQYF. The CDR3, as DNA: TGCGCCAGCAGCTTGGCGGTCGCTCGACCTAACACAGATACGCAGTATTTT.

The CDR3: CASSEYDLNFEQFF. The CDR3 DNA sequence: TGTGCCAGCAGTGAATATGACCTCAATTTTGAGCAGTTCTTC. This chain uses TRBV6-1 with TRBJ2-1; D gene unclear. The CDR3 sequence is 14 residues long. V gave up 2 bases and J gave up 9 bases, with 14 bases separating them. Per the germline V gene, CDR1 is MNHNS and CDR2 is SASEGT.

As to this clone: Other DNA sequences from this sample encode an identical CDR3 as well. The DNA of the CDR3 is TGTGCCAGCAGTTTGGACAGCTACTATGGCTACACCTTC. This sequence encodes CASSLDSYYGYTF. The rearrangement uses TRBV28 and TRBJ1-2; tentatively, D is TRBD1 (6 bases). This CDR3 spans 13 amino acids. Germline CDR1 is MDHEN and CDR2 is SYDVKM. Trimming pared 3 bases from V and 3 bases from J, leaving 8 bases between.

CDR3 amino acids: CASSYAGAGEDEQYF. The DNA for the CDR3 is TGTGCCAGCAGTTACGCAGGGGCAGGGGAGGACGAGCAGTACTTC. The rearrangement links TRBV6-5 to TRBJ2-7; D might be TRBD1 or TRBD2, each matching 6 bases. CDR1 and CDR2 (germline): MNHEY, SVGAGI. The CDR3 has 15 amino acids. V was trimmed by 2 bases and J by 5 bases, leaving 16 bases between them.

The gene calls are TRBV4-2 and TRBJ2-7, with a possible D match to TRBD2 (6 bases). The CDR3 has 16 amino acids. Germline CDR1 and CDR2: LGHNA and YNFKEQ. Trimming took 5 bases from V and 0 from J, leaving 17 bases between them. CDR3 loop: CASSGPRGRPSYEQYF. The CDR3, as DNA: TGTGCCAGCAGCGGACCACGGGGGAGGCCCTCCTACGAGCAGTACTTC.

The rearrangement joins TRBV28 to TRBJ2-1, with 13 bases identical to TRBD2. Per germline, CDR1 MDHEN and CDR2 SYDVKM. The CDR3 extends over 14 amino acids. The J segment lost 9 bases and the V segment lost 7 bases, leaving 6 bases of the junction unmatched. The CDR3 is CASKSTSGRAEQFF. The CDR3 bases are TGTGCCAGCAAAAGCACTAGCGGGAGGGCTGAGCAGTTCTTC.

The rearrangement uses TRBV7-2 and TRBJ2-1; 7 nucleotides align to TRBD2. Germline V CDR1 and CDR2: SGHTA, FQGNSA. CDR3 length: 16 amino acids. V was clipped by 7 bases and J by 9 bases; unmatched bases: 18. The DNA for the CDR3 is TGTGCCAGCACTCCGGTGGGGACTATAGAATCTGCTGAGCAGTTCTTC. Protein sequence: CASTPVGTIESAEQFF.

The genes are TRBV19 and TRBJ1-1; TRBD1 might be the D (6 bases). With 7 bases removed from V and 11 bases from J, the gap between germline ends came to 17 bases. Germline CDR1 LNHDA, CDR2 SQIVND (reference sequence). This CDR3 region has 12 residues. CDR3 DNA: TGTGCCAGTAACATACGGGGGGCTGCGGCTTTCTTT. Encoded protein: CASNIRGAAAFF.

The rearrangement links TRBV5-1 to TRBJ2-3; 7 positions match TRBD2. The CDR3 has 16 amino acids. Trimming at V came to 0 bases and at J to 4 bases, leaving 8 bases not matched to a gene. The germline CDR1 and CDR2 sequences are SGHRS and YFSETQ. The CDR3 protein is CASSLVGLAEADTQYF. DNA for the CDR3: TGCGCCAGCAGCTTGGTAGGTCTAGCGGAGGCAGATACGCAGTATTTT.

This clone was recorded once. This sequence joins TRBV10-3 and TRBJ1-4; D uncertain. The ends were cut back, 3 bases at V and 0 bases at J, with 2 bases in the middle. Germline lookup yields CDR1 ENHRY and CDR2 SYGVKD. The CDR3 sequence is 13 residues long. CDR3: CAISEPTNEKLFF. CDR3 DNA: TGTGCCATCAGTGAACCAACTAATGAAAAACTGTTTTTT.

This sequence joins TRBV6-1 and TRBJ2-5; D call uncertain. Trimming took 7 bases from V and 5 from J, leaving 11 bases between them. Germline V gene lookup returns CDR1 MNHNS and CDR2 SASEGT. CDR3 length: 12 residues. This CDR3 reads CASTQVGETQYF. The DNA of the CDR3 is TGTGCCAGCACCCAAGTGGGGGAGACCCAGTACTTC.

This chain connects TRBV6-5 to TRBJ2-7, with 12 bases matching TRBD2. The junction had 4 bases not matched to a gene; V was cut back by 4 bases and J by 3 bases. CDR1 and CDR2 (germline): MNHEY, SVGAGI. This CDR3 spans 15 amino acids. The CDR3 region has the DNA TGTGCCAGCAGTTTTGGACTAGCGGGACTCTACGAGCAGTACTTC. Translated: CASSFGLAGLYEQYF.